This TCR beta chain originates from a study of blood T cell repertoires in COVID-19. The ends lost 8 bases at V and 8 bases at J; junction bases unmatched: 13. The CDR3 spans 13 residues. CDR1 SQVTM and CDR2 ANQGSEA come from the germline V gene. Profiling relied on immunoSEQ multiplex PCR, and the TCRdb table lists in-frame clones only, not all of them. The data contain about 300,000 clones, 89% of them seen just once; the ten biggest clones take up roughly 5.3%. The TCR comes from a man aged 55 to 69 who had recovered from COVID-19. The chain is built from TRBV29-1 and TRBJ1-2; 8 bases match TRBD1. Material for sequencing was PBMCs or T cells enriched from blood (not recorded which). CDR3 sequence (DNA): TGCAGCACCGTTTTTGGGACAGGAGACGGCTACACCTTC. As protein: CSTVFGTGDGYTF.